A single sample gave rise to the 4 T cell receptor beta chains below, sequenced in a study of early T cells in non-severe SARS-CoV-2 infection. TCRdb independently ran MiXCR on the 5' RACE reads; one entry per CDR3 protein. Seen here are 30,000 to 40,000 distinct CDR3 sequences, almost 6% observed once, and the top ten hold about 8%. Material: whole blood. The receptors come from an adult who was a healthcare worker with PCR-confirmed SARS-CoV-2 infection or an uninfected control (not recorded which).

This clonotype was observed at least ten times. The V gene is TRBV15, the J gene TRBJ2-1, with 7 bases matching TRBD1. The V gene end was trimmed by 0 bases and the J gene end by 9 bases; junction bases not matched to a gene: 8. The CDR3 contains 15 residues. Per germline, CDR1 LNHNV and CDR2 YYDKDF (reference sequence). Here the CDR3 reads CATSRDAKGAGEQFF. The CDR3 coding sequence is TGTGCCACCAGCAGAGATGCTAAGGGGGCGGGTGAGCAGTTCTTC.

This clonotype was counted a few times. V is TRBV30 and J is TRBJ1-5; 7 bases match TRBD1. This CDR3 contains 15 residues. The J segment lost 2 bases and the V segment lost 1 base, leaving 5 bases of the junction unmatched. Germline CDR1 and CDR2: GTSNPN and SVGIG (reference sequence). The CDR3 here is CAWSGPGQRNQPQHF. DNA for the CDR3: TGTGCCTGGAGTGGCCCGGGACAGCGCAATCAGCCCCAGCATTTT.

This clonotype came up many times. J is TRBJ2-1 and V is TRBV14; no reliable D call. V dropped 4 bases and J dropped 7 bases, with 8 bases sitting between them. The CDR3 spans 12 residues. CDR1 is SGHDN, CDR2 FVKESK, per germline. The CDR3 nucleotides read TGTGCCAGCAGCCCCTCCAGAAATGAGCAGTTCTTC. It codes for CASSPSRNEQFF.

This clonotype was seen repeatedly, ten times or more. V gene TRBV7-6 combines with J gene TRBJ2-2; possible D gene TRBD2, 6 bases. Germline CDR1 reads SGHVS; CDR2 reads FNYEAQ. Deletions cut 5 bases from V and 2 bases from J, with 18 bases between. The CDR3 length is 17 residues. The CDR3 bases are TGTGCCAGCAGCCGCCCGGAGGGCCAGTTTAACACCGGGGAGCTGTTTTTT. Protein sequence: CASSRPEGQFNTGELFF.